This entry lists 8 T cell receptor beta chains sequenced from one sample in a study of T cells in localized non-small cell lung cancer. Clones were read by immunoSEQ multiplex PCR, and TCRdb kept only the in-frame ones, dropping some. Here the sample spans about 36,000 clones, 87% being singletons. The material was peripheral blood, obtained before any cancer treatment. Every receptor here comes from a woman aged 35-75 years with stage I lung adenocarcinoma.

CDR3 sequence: CASSLVFPKQFF. In DNA, the CDR3 is TGTGCCAGCAGCTTAGTGTTCCCAAAGCAGTTCTTC. This chain uses TRBV7-2 with TRBJ2-1; D is undetermined. Germline lookup yields CDR1 SGHTA and CDR2 FQGNSA. The CDR3 consists of 12 residues. V dropped 1 base and J dropped 11 bases, with 9 bases sitting between them.

V gene TRBV7-9 combines with J gene TRBJ2-5, with D perhaps assigned TRBD1 or TRBD2 (5 bases each). This CDR3 has 12 amino acids. V was trimmed by 7 bases and J by 5 bases, leaving 11 bases between them. Germline V gives CDR1 SEHNR, CDR2 FQNEAQ (reference sequence). The CDR3 region is CASTGPRETQYF. In nucleotides, the CDR3 is TGTGCCAGCACGGGACCGAGGGAGACCCAGTACTTC.

The rearrangement uses TRBV25-1 and TRBJ2-3; TRBD1 aligns across 8 bases. V was clipped by 3 bases and J by 0 bases; unmatched bases: 11. The V gene's germline CDR1 is MGHDK and CDR2 SYGVNS. The CDR3 has 18 amino acids. CDR3 in DNA: TGTGCCAGCAGTGACACCGGGACAGGTTCATCTAGCACAGATACGCAGTATTTT. Amino acid sequence: CASSDTGTGSSSTDTQYF.

V usage is TRBV10-3 and J usage is TRBJ2-1; D ambiguous. V lost 3 bases and J lost 10, with 7 bases in between. CDR3 length: 11 amino acids. CDR1 is ENHRY, CDR2 SYGVKD, per germline. In DNA, the CDR3 is TGTGCCATCAGTGAATCAGGCGAGCAGTTCTTC. It yields the protein CAISESGEQFF.

This clone was seen a single time. CDR3 sequence reads: CASSQGGGGQQFF. The CDR3 region has the DNA TGTGCCAGCAGCCAAGGCGGTGGTGGGCAGCAGTTCTTC. This chain links TRBV14 with TRBJ2-1; D remains ambiguous. Between the trimmed V and J ends, which lost 1 base and 11 bases, there was a span of 12 bases. This CDR3 is built from 13 residues. From germline, CDR1 is SGHDN and CDR2 FVKESK. The entire variable domain, with the rest obtained from reference TRBV14 and TRBJ2-1, is as follows: EAGVTQFPSHSVIEKGQTVTLRCDPISGHDNLYWYRRVMGKEIKFLLHFVKESKQDESGMPNNRFLAERTGGTYSTLKVQPAELEDSGVYFCASSQGGGGQQFFGPGTRLTVL.

The V gene is TRBV2, the J gene TRBJ1-1, with D unclear. This CDR3 spans 14 amino acids. Looked up from germline, CDR1 is SNHLY and CDR2 is FYNNEI. V was shortened by 6 bases and J by 1 base, with 12 bases between the two germline ends. For the CDR3, the DNA is TGTGCCAGCAGCAAGGGTTACAGGAACACTGAAGCTTTCTTT. Translation gives CASSKGYRNTEAFF.

The chain recombines TRBV7-2 with TRBJ1-2; 9 positions agree with TRBD1. The CDR3 runs to 14 residues. The V and J ends lost 4 bases and 8 bases, in that order; junction bases with no gene match: 8. Germline V lookup: CDR1 SGHTA, CDR2 FQGNSA. CDR3: CASSSRDRVGGYTF. CDR3 nucleotide sequence: TGTGCCAGCAGCTCCCGGGACAGGGTGGGAGGCTACACCTTC.

V usage is TRBV7-3 and J usage is TRBJ1-1; D uncertain. The CDR3 has 13 residues. Looked up from germline, CDR1 is SGHTA and CDR2 is FQGTGA. The V and J ends lost 2 bases and 0 bases respectively, with 4 bases between them. The CDR3 region is CASSLSMNTEAFF. The CDR3 DNA is TGTGCCAGCAGCTTATCTATGAACACTGAAGCTTTCTTT.